The 22 T cell receptor beta chains presented below share a single source sample, sequenced in a study of immune reconstitution after stem cell transplant in scleroderma. Each CDR3 protein gets one entry after TCRdb re-called the RT-PCR reads with MiXCR. The profile shows about 4,000 distinct CDR3 sequences, 4.5% to 6.5% of them singletons. The specimen was collected before or after autologous hematopoietic stem cell transplantation (not recorded which). Source of these receptors: a female donor with systemic sclerosis.

By share of the sample, this clonotype is medium-sized. J is TRBJ1-2 and V is TRBV12-3 or TRBV12-4; TRBD1 agrees at 8 bases. This CDR3 is 16 amino acids long. V shed 0 bases, J shed 2 bases, and the junction held 5 bases outside the gene matches. CDR3 DNA: TGTGCCAGCAGTTTAGCCTCAGGGGGCGGAAACTATGGCTACACCTTC. Translation: CASSLASGGGNYGYTF.

This clonotype ranks as medium-sized. The chain has TRBV12-5 and TRBJ1-3; no definite D call. V was pared by 5 bases and J by 3 bases, with 5 bases between. In germline, CDR1 is LGHNT, CDR2 FRNRAP. This CDR3 is 12 amino acids long. The CDR3 is CASGEVGNTIYF. The CDR3 coding sequence is TGTGCTAGTGGTGAAGTTGGAAACACCATATATTTT. The full variable domain, rest sourced from reference TRBV12-5 and TRBJ1-3, is DARVTQTPRHKVTEMGQEVTMRCQPILGHNTVFWYRQTMMQGLELLAYFRNRAPLDDSGMPKDRFSAEMPDATLATLKIQPSEPRDSAVYFCASGEVGNTIYFGEGSWLTVV.

This clonotype is medium-sized within its sample. In DNA, the CDR3 is TGCGCCAGCAGCTTGGCCTTCAGCGAGCAGTACTTC. This gives the protein CASSLAFSEQYF. The chain employs TRBV5-1 and TRBJ2-7; D gene uncertain. Deletions cut 0 bases from V and 6 bases from J, with 7 bases between. This CDR3 spans 12 amino acids. Germline V gives CDR1 SGHRS, CDR2 YFSETQ.

This clonotype is labeled medium-sized. The rearrangement links TRBV3-1 to TRBJ1-1; no clear D. V lost 1 base and J lost 3, with 6 bases in between. This CDR3 spans 13 amino acids. Germline CDR1 reads LGHDT; CDR2 reads YNNKEL (reference sequence). The DNA of the CDR3 is TGTGCCAGCAGCCAAGGCAGGTACACTGAAGCTTTCTTT. It yields the protein CASSQGRYTEAFF.

This clonotype is labeled medium-sized. The chain links TRBV3-1 to TRBJ2-5, with 9 bases aligning to TRBD1. The CDR3 has 14 amino acids. Germline CDR1 and CDR2: LGHDT and YNNKEL (reference sequence). Unmatched junction bases numbered 6, after V lost 8 bases and J lost 2 bases. The CDR3 is CASGTGRPQETQYF. CDR3 coding DNA: TGTGCCAGCGGGACAGGGCGCCCTCAAGAGACCCAGTACTTC.

This clonotype was detected ten times or more. V usage is TRBV29-1 and J usage is TRBJ2-2, with unresolved D. CDR1 SQVTM and CDR2 ANQGSEA come from the germline V gene. The CDR3 has 13 residues. V was clipped by 3 bases and J by 4 bases, with 9 bases between them. CDR3 region: CSVESQTTGELFF. Written as DNA, the CDR3 is TGCAGCGTTGAGTCCCAGACCACCGGGGAGCTGTTTTTT.

This clonotype is medium-sized (0.01 to 0.1%) within its sample. The chain uses TRBV7-2 and TRBJ2-7; 10 bases are shared with TRBD2. J gave up 1 base and V 9 bases, and 9 bases lay outside the gene matches. The germline V gene has CDR1 SGHTA and CDR2 FQGNSA. CDR3 size: 15 residues. CDR3 coding DNA: TGTGCCAGTAAAGGTGGACTAGCGGAATCCTACGAGCAGTACTTC. Amino acids: CASKGGLAESYEQYF.

By sample fraction, this clonotype is medium-sized. The gene calls are TRBV5-1 and TRBJ2-2; the match to TRBD1 covers 7 bases. Germline V CDR1 and CDR2: SGHRS, YFSETQ. The V and J ends lost 2 bases and 7 bases, in that order; junction bases with no gene match: 5. The CDR3 covers 14 residues. CDR3 amino acids: CASSLQGSDGELFF. The CDR3, as DNA: TGCGCCAGCAGCTTACAGGGGAGTGACGGGGAGCTGTTTTTT.

This clonotype is categorized as medium-sized. The chain recombines TRBV2 with TRBJ2-7; TRBD1 matches 7 bases. The V gene's germline CDR1 is SNHLY and CDR2 FYNNEI. V shed 4 bases, J shed 6 bases, and the junction held 9 bases outside the gene matches. The CDR3 has 14 residues. This chain's CDR3 is CASSGERGRAEQYF. CDR3 coding DNA: TGTGCCAGCAGTGGAGAGAGGGGGCGGGCCGAGCAGTACTTC.

The table lists this clonotype with many counts. The chain has TRBV6-6 and TRBJ1-1; 9 nucleotides match TRBD1. V lost 6 bases and J lost 4; bases outside the gene matches: 3. Germline loops: CDR1 MNHNY, CDR2 SVGAGI (reference sequence). The CDR3 has 13 residues. CDR3 residues: CASRTGGSTEAFF. In DNA form, the CDR3 reads TGTGCCAGCAGAACAGGGGGCAGCACTGAAGCTTTCTTT.

This clonotype is medium-sized. This chain connects TRBV7-2 to TRBJ2-2; D might be TRBD2 (5 bases). The CDR3 has 15 amino acids. Trimming pared 2 bases from V and 4 bases from J, leaving 11 bases between. CDR1 and CDR2 from the germline V gene are SGHTA and FQGNSA. The CDR3 loop is CASSLQRSGTGELFF. CDR3 nucleotides: TGTGCCAGCAGCTTACAGCGGAGCGGCACCGGGGAGCTGTTTTTT.

This clonotype is medium-sized. V and J are TRBV6-1 and TRBJ2-7; D may be TRBD1 (5 bases). V was shortened by 2 bases and J by 3 bases, with 14 bases between the two germline ends. This CDR3 region has 15 residues. Germline V gives CDR1 MNHNS, CDR2 SASEGT. CDR3: CASSESGWQGYEQYF. The CDR3 coding sequence is TGTGCCAGCAGTGAATCAGGCTGGCAGGGCTACGAGCAGTACTTC.

This clonotype ranks as medium-sized. The genes are TRBV5-1 and TRBJ1-1, with unresolved D. Trimming removed 1 base at V and 1 base at J, with 11 bases between. In germline, CDR1 is SGHRS, CDR2 YFSETQ. The CDR3 covers 15 residues. This chain's CDR3 is CASSLFGQENTEAFF. CDR3 bases: TGCGCCAGCAGCTTGTTTGGGCAGGAGAACACTGAAGCTTTCTTT.

By sample share, this clonotype is medium-sized. For the CDR3, the DNA is TGTGCCAGCAGCTTGCCAGGGACAGGGGAGACTGAAGCTTTCTTT. Protein sequence: CASSLPGTGETEAFF. The chain carries TRBV5-6 and TRBJ1-1, with 10 bases fitting TRBD1. The ends lost 1 base at V and 5 bases at J; junction bases unmatched: 5. The CDR3 extends over 15 amino acids. The germline V gene has CDR1 SGHDT and CDR2 YYEEEE.

By proportion, this clonotype is medium-sized (0.01 to 0.1%). V and J are TRBV28 and TRBJ1-1; unclear D gene. CDR1 and CDR2 (germline): MDHEN, SYDVKM. Trimming took 4 bases from V and 4 from J, leaving 16 bases between them. The CDR3 extends over 15 amino acids. CDR3 sequence (DNA): TGTGCCAGCAGTTCCCGGACGAAGCCAGGCACTGAAGCTTTCTTT. Its translation is CASSSRTKPGTEAFF.

In its sample, this clonotype is medium-sized (0.01 to 0.1%). This chain connects TRBV28 to TRBJ2-3; possibly TRBD1 or TRBD2 for D (5 bases each). The V gene's germline CDR1 is MDHEN and CDR2 SYDVKM. The CDR3 contains 15 residues. Trimming left V 3 bases short and J 1 base short, with 11 bases between. The CDR3 region is CASSFSEGRTDTQYF. Written as DNA, the CDR3 is TGTGCCAGCAGTTTCTCTGAGGGACGCACAGATACGCAGTATTTT.

Only a few counts were recorded for this clonotype. The gene calls are TRBV5-1 and TRBJ2-5; TRBD1 might be the D (6 bases). The CDR3 spans 16 residues. The germline gives CDR1 SGHRS, CDR2 YFSETQ. Trimming removed 0 bases at V and 2 bases at J, with 14 bases between. CDR3 bases: TGCGCCAGCAGCTTGGATCCCAGGGGACGGCAAGAGACCCAGTACTTC. Residues: CASSLDPRGRQETQYF.

By share, this clonotype counts as medium-sized (0.01 to 0.1%). The chain couples TRBV28 to TRBJ2-7; unclear D gene. The CDR3 extends over 14 amino acids. Trimming removed 2 bases at V and 3 bases at J, with 11 bases between. The germline V gene encodes CDR1 MDHEN and CDR2 SYDVKM. The CDR3 sequence is CASSLGGFNYEQYF. DNA for the CDR3: TGTGCCAGCAGTTTAGGCGGATTTAACTACGAGCAGTACTTC.

This clonotype is medium-sized. The J gene is TRBJ1-1, the V gene TRBV5-1; TRBD1 is a possible D gene (5 bases). This CDR3 region has 13 residues. Germline CDR1 and CDR2: SGHRS and YFSETQ. The V and J ends lost 0 bases and 7 bases respectively, with 10 bases between them. CDR3 DNA sequence: TGCGCCAGCAGCTTGGCTGGGGACGGTGAAGCTTTCTTT. It translates to CASSLAGDGEAFF.

This clonotype is medium-sized. V and J are TRBV3-1 and TRBJ2-1, with D hard to call. The CDR3 spans 16 residues. CDR1 and CDR2 from the germline V gene are LGHDT and YNNKEL (reference sequence). V shed 1 base and J shed 0 bases, with 10 bases lying between them. The CDR3 spells CASSQARTSSYNEQFF. CDR3 DNA sequence: TGTGCCAGCAGCCAAGCCAGGACCAGCTCCTACAATGAGCAGTTCTTC.

By share, this clonotype ranks as medium-sized. The genes are TRBV7-2 and TRBJ2-2; tentative D call: TRBD2 (7 bases). CDR3 size: 16 residues. Germline V gene sequence: CDR1 SGHTA, CDR2 FQGNSA. V lost 5 bases to trimming and J lost 3 bases, with 16 bases between them. CDR3 coding DNA: TGTGCCAGCAGCCCCCCCGGGGGGCTCTACACCGGGGAGCTGTTTTTT. It is translated as CASSPPGGLYTGELFF.

In its sample, this clonotype ranks as medium-sized. The gene calls are TRBV20-1 and TRBJ1-1; maybe TRBD1 (6 bases). From germline, CDR1 is DFQATT and CDR2 SNEGSKA (reference sequence). This CDR3 comprises 13 residues. V was pared by 2 bases and J by 7 bases, with 14 bases between. The DNA of the CDR3 is TGCAGTGCTAGAACGGGGGGCAAAAGTGAAGCTTTCTTT. Its protein is CSARTGGKSEAFF.